These 29 T cell receptor beta chains share one sample of origin, sequenced in a study of cytomegalovirus exposure and HLA in healthy donors. PCR employed 60 Vbeta and 13 Jbeta primers. The protocol was immunoSEQ multiplex PCR, while the TCRdb copy is restricted to in-frame clones and leaves out a portion. The sample includes about 160,000 clones, 78% of them seen just once. Material: PBMCs. These TCRs come from a woman between 50 and 59 years old in good health and CMV-seropositive.

The V and J genes are TRBV14 and TRBJ1-1, with D tentatively TRBD1 (6 bases). V was cut by 3 bases and J by 5 bases, with 10 bases left in between. There are 13 residues in the CDR3. Germline lookup yields CDR1 SGHDN and CDR2 FVKESK. CDR3 in amino acids: CASSHLTGTEAFF. For the CDR3, the DNA is TGTGCCAGCAGCCACTTGACAGGAACTGAAGCTTTCTTT. Full variable domain (outside the CDR3, taken from reference TRBV14 and TRBJ1-1): EAGVTQFPSHSVIEKGQTVTLRCDPISGHDNLYWYRRVMGKEIKFLLHFVKESKQDESGMPNNRFLAERTGGTYSTLKVQPAELEDSGVYFCASSHLTGTEAFFGQGTRLTVV.

This clone was counted once. The chain employs TRBV19 and TRBJ1-1; maybe TRBD1 (6 bases). V lost 7 bases to trimming and J lost 1 base, with 19 bases between them. The CDR3 consists of 16 residues. CDR1 and CDR2 from the germline V gene are LNHDA and SQIVND (reference sequence). CDR3 amino acids: CASTTLGGQENTEAFF. DNA of the CDR3: TGTGCCAGTACTACCCTCGGGGGGCAGGAGAACACTGAAGCTTTCTTT.

In its sample, this clone was seen a few times. The gene calls are TRBV2 and TRBJ2-2, with D tentatively TRBD1 (6 bases). CDR1 SNHLY and CDR2 FYNNEI come from the germline V gene. The CDR3 extends over 16 amino acids. V was clipped by 5 bases and J by 0 bases, with 13 bases between them. The CDR3 region is CASSQTGQSNTGELFF. CDR3 DNA sequence: TGTGCCAGCAGTCAAACCGGACAGTCGAACACCGGGGAGCTGTTTTTT.

A single count supports this clone. The DNA of the CDR3 is TGTGCCAGCAGCGAAGCGAGTAGCGGGGGGCCTCGTGAGACCCAGTACTTC. It specifies CASSEASSGGPRETQYF. This chain joins TRBV5-6 and TRBJ2-5; the match to TRBD2 covers 10 bases. The J segment lost 5 bases and the V segment lost 4 bases, leaving 14 bases of the junction unmatched. The CDR3 runs to 17 residues. Per the germline V gene, CDR1 is SGHDT and CDR2 is YYEEEE.

The rearrangement uses TRBV18 and TRBJ2-7; 7 bases align to TRBD1. The CDR3 covers 15 residues. J lost 1 base, V lost 3 bases, and 6 bases had no gene match. The germline gives CDR1 KGHSH, CDR2 LQKENI. The CDR3: CASSPGTDPSYEQYF. The CDR3 DNA is TGTGCCAGCTCACCCGGGACAGACCCTTCCTACGAGCAGTACTTC.

The chain combines TRBV5-6 with TRBJ2-4, with 14 bases matching TRBD2. CDR1 SGHDT and CDR2 YYEEEE come from the germline V gene. There are 18 residues in the CDR3. V lost 4 bases and J lost 1; bases outside the gene matches: 7. The CDR3 region is CASSPGLAGVSAKNIQYF. CDR3 coding DNA: TGTGCCAGCAGCCCGGGACTAGCGGGAGTCAGTGCCAAAAACATTCAGTACTTC.

V is TRBV5-4 and J is TRBJ1-1; TRBD1 matches 7 bases. The junction had 7 bases not matched to a gene; V was cut back by 4 bases and J by 4 bases. The CDR3 is made up of 14 amino acids. Germline V gene data show CDR1 as SGHNT and CDR2 as YYREEE (reference sequence). CDR3 nucleotide sequence: TGTGCCAGCAGCCCACGGGACAGCGGCACTGAAGCTTTCTTT. It is translated as CASSPRDSGTEAFF.

The V gene is TRBV19, the J gene TRBJ1-1; tentatively, D is TRBD1 (6 bases). Germline V gene data show CDR1 as LNHDA and CDR2 as SQIVND (reference sequence). The length of the CDR3 is 15 residues. Trimming left V 10 bases short and J 1 base short, with 19 bases between. The CDR3 region has the DNA TGTGCCACTTCCAGGGGTAGGATCGCGAACACTGAAGCTTTCTTT. Amino acid sequence: CATSRGRIANTEAFF.

This chain connects TRBV7-2 to TRBJ1-2, with D unclear. Germline CDR1 and CDR2: SGHTA and FQGNSA. Trimming shortened V by 5 bases and J by 4 bases, and 5 bases separated the two germline ends. The CDR3 runs to 11 residues. The CDR3 loop reads CASSPSYGYTF. For the CDR3, the DNA is TGTGCCAGCAGCCCCTCCTATGGCTACACCTTC.

CDR3 sequence (DNA): TGTGCCAGCAGCTCCGACCGGGACAGTTACAATGAGCAGTTCTTC. As protein: CASSSDRDSYNEQFF. V usage is TRBV7-8 and J usage is TRBJ2-1; 7 positions agree with TRBD1. The germline V gene has CDR1 SGHVS and CDR2 FQNEAQ. This CDR3 region has 15 residues. V shed 4 bases, J shed 4 bases, and the junction held 7 bases outside the gene matches.

This CDR3 is CAISRTGGKGLNTEAFF. The CDR3 nucleotides are TGTGCCATCAGCCGAACAGGGGGCAAAGGGTTGAACACTGAAGCTTTCTTT. The chain combines TRBV10-3 with TRBJ1-1; 9 bases are a match to TRBD1. Losses at the gene ends were 6 bases for V and 0 bases for J; bases not matched to a gene: 11. Looked up from germline, CDR1 is ENHRY and CDR2 is SYGVKD. The CDR3 runs 17 residues.

This chain uses TRBV28 with TRBJ2-1; D might be TRBD1 (6 bases). Trimming pared 7 bases from V and 0 bases from J, leaving 19 bases between. The CDR3 loop spans 17 amino acids. Germline-derived CDR1 and CDR2 are MDHEN and SYDVKM. CDR3 residues: CASTVRGWSNSYNEQFF. CDR3 DNA: TGTGCCAGCACCGTCAGGGGATGGTCCAACTCCTACAATGAGCAGTTCTTC.

The chain couples TRBV28 to TRBJ1-5, with D unclear. CDR3 length: 13 residues. With 1 base removed from V and 6 bases from J, the gap between germline ends came to 7 bases. Germline V gene lookup returns CDR1 MDHEN and CDR2 SYDVKM. CDR3 DNA: TGTGCCAGCAGTTTATTAGGGAGTCAGCCCCAGCATTTT. Protein: CASSLLGSQPQHF.

The rearrangement uses TRBV19 and TRBJ1-4, with TRBD1 as a possible D gene (6 bases). Germline assignment: CDR1 LNHDA and CDR2 SQIVND (reference sequence). The V gene lost 5 bases and the J gene lost 0 bases, with 13 bases spanning the gap. There are 16 residues in the CDR3. CDR3 DNA sequence: TGTGCCAGTAGTGCCCGGGGGGCTGCAACTAATGAAAAACTGTTTTTT. Translated, it gives CASSARGAATNEKLFF. Full variable domain (remainder filled in from reference TRBV19 and TRBJ1-4): DGGITQSPKYLFRKEGQNVTLSCEQNLNHDAMYWYRQDPGQGLRLIYYSQIVNDFQKGDIAEGYSVSREKKESFPLTVTSAQKNPTAFYLCASSARGAATNEKLFFGSGTQLSVL.

The V call is TRBV7-8, the J call TRBJ2-2; D might be TRBD1 (6 bases). Germline values: CDR1 SGHVS, CDR2 FQNEAQ. The CDR3 has 16 amino acids. The germline V and J ends were trimmed by 3 bases and 2 bases, with 13 bases remaining between them. Here the CDR3 DNA reads TGTGCCAGCAGCTTTTGGGCAGGGGTCAACACCGGGGAGCTGTTTTTT. Protein product: CASSFWAGVNTGELFF.

This chain connects TRBV18 to TRBJ2-7, with unresolved D. The germline gives CDR1 KGHSH, CDR2 LQKENI. CDR3 length equals 12 residues. Trimming left V 3 bases short and J 7 bases short, with 10 bases between. The CDR3 nucleotides read TGTGCCAGCTCACCGGCTACTACAGAGCAGTACTTC. This gives the protein CASSPATTEQYF.

This clone was observed a few times. V is TRBV7-9 and J is TRBJ1-1, with a weak D call TRBD1 (5 bases). Germline values: CDR1 SEHNR, CDR2 FQNEAQ (reference sequence). Deletions cut 5 bases from V and 1 base from J, with 11 bases between. The CDR3 consists of 14 residues. The CDR3 reads CASSRIGGNTEAFF. In DNA, the CDR3 is TGTGCCAGCAGCCGAATCGGGGGGAACACTGAAGCTTTCTTT.

J is TRBJ2-3 and V is TRBV28; 11 nucleotides agree with TRBD2. This CDR3 is 16 amino acids long. V gave up 5 bases and J gave up 4 bases; unmatched junction bases: 8. The germline V gene has CDR1 MDHEN and CDR2 SYDVKM. CDR3 region: CASSRVGLAASDTQYF. For the CDR3, the DNA is TGTGCCAGCAGTCGGGTGGGACTAGCGGCTTCAGATACGCAGTATTTT.

V usage is TRBV11-3 and J usage is TRBJ2-2; maybe TRBD1 (6 bases). The V end lost 5 bases, the J end lost 6 bases, and 13 bases lay between the germline ends. CDR3 length: 14 amino acids. Germline assignment: CDR1 SGHNT and CDR2 YENEEA. As DNA, the CDR3 is TGTGCCAGCAGCCGAACCCCAGGGGCCGGGGAGCTGTTTTTT. Amino acid sequence: CASSRTPGAGELFF.

This chain links TRBV19 with TRBJ1-5; a weak D match, TRBD1 (6 bases). CDR3 length: 13 amino acids. Germline CDR1 LNHDA, CDR2 SQIVND (reference sequence). The V gene lost 7 bases and the J gene lost 2 bases, with 9 bases spanning the gap. The DNA for the CDR3 is TGTGCCAGTACCAACAGGGGCAATCAGCCCCAGCATTTT. Translated, it gives CASTNRGNQPQHF.

The chain has TRBV19 and TRBJ2-7; 9 nucleotides agree with TRBD1. The junction had 9 bases not matched to a gene; V was cut back by 4 bases and J by 5 bases. In germline, CDR1 is LNHDA, CDR2 SQIVND (reference sequence). This CDR3 is built from 15 residues. This CDR3 is CASSTYRGPADEQYF. The CDR3 DNA reads as TGTGCCAGTAGTACCTACAGGGGGCCAGCGGACGAGCAGTACTTC.

J is TRBJ2-5 and V is TRBV11-2; 8 nucleotides match TRBD2. The CDR3 spans 15 residues. The V gene end was trimmed by 2 bases and the J gene end by 5 bases; junction bases not matched to a gene: 7. Germline CDR1 is SGHAT and CDR2 is FQNNGV. Here the CDR3 reads CASSLNRGGWETQYF. In DNA form, the CDR3 reads TGTGCCAGCAGCTTAAACCGGGGGGGCTGGGAGACCCAGTACTTC.

This sequence joins TRBV10-3 and TRBJ1-5; 12 bases map to TRBD1. V trimming: 4 bases; J trimming: 0 bases; junction bases outside the gene matches: 7. CDR3 length: 18 amino acids. Germline lookup yields CDR1 ENHRY and CDR2 SYGVKD. The CDR3 nucleotides are TGTGCCATCAGTGCCGTACCGGGACAGGGGGCTAGCAATCAGCCCCAGCATTTT. Its protein product is CAISAVPGQGASNQPQHF.

Points on this clone: A junction end diverges from the germline sequence, so it may reflect a read error. This chain connects TRBV29-1 to TRBJ2-6, with D perhaps matching TRBD1 (5 bases). Looked up from germline, CDR1 is SQVTM and CDR2 is ANQGSEA. The CDR3 is made up of 15 amino acids. CDR3 coding DNA: TGCAGCGTTGCCCCAGGAGACTCTGGGGCCGACGTCCTGACTTTC. It yields the protein CSVAPGDSGADVLTF.

The chain couples TRBV9 to TRBJ2-1; 11 nucleotides agree with TRBD2. The CDR3 runs 12 residues. The germline CDR1 and CDR2 sequences are SGDLS and YYNGEE. Trimming at V came to 7 bases and at J to 10 bases, leaving 4 bases not matched to a gene. The CDR3 is CASGASGREQFF. As DNA, the CDR3 is TGTGCCAGCGGGGCTAGCGGGAGGGAGCAGTTCTTC.

This chain uses TRBV15 with TRBJ2-3, with D possibly being TRBD2 (5 bases). Germline-derived CDR1 and CDR2 are LNHNV and YYDKDF (reference sequence). Trimming pared 1 base from V and 1 base from J, leaving 12 bases between. This CDR3 is 16 amino acids long. Written as DNA, the CDR3 is TGTGCCACCAGCAGAGGGGATAGCGACGGCACAGATACGCAGTATTTT. Translating it yields CATSRGDSDGTDTQYF.

The rearrangement joins TRBV9 to TRBJ2-1; 7 bases match TRBD2. This CDR3 is built from 15 residues. V dropped 0 bases and J dropped 4; count of bases not matched to a gene: 4. Germline V lookup: CDR1 SGDLS, CDR2 YYNGEE. CDR3 amino acids: CASSVDASGYNEQFF. The CDR3 nucleotides read TGTGCCAGCAGCGTAGATGCTAGCGGTTACAATGAGCAGTTCTTC.

The chain recombines TRBV7-2 with TRBJ1-5; D unclear. The CDR3 runs 12 residues. Between the trimmed V and J ends, which lost 2 bases and 4 bases, there was a span of 3 bases. From germline, CDR1 is SGHTA and CDR2 FQGNSA. In nucleotides, the CDR3 is TGTGCCAGCAGCTTACCGAATCAGCCCCAGCATTTT. Translated, it gives CASSLPNQPQHF.

The chain couples TRBV7-2 to TRBJ2-5; D gene uncertain. The end of the DNA aligns better with TRBJ2-7, so the J call may be wrong. The germline V gene has CDR1 SGHTA and CDR2 FQGNSA. The CDR3 is made up of 14 amino acids. DNA for the CDR3: TGTGCCAGCAGCTTAGGCATACAGAGCTACGAGCAGTACTTC. Translated, it gives CASSLGIQSYEQYF.